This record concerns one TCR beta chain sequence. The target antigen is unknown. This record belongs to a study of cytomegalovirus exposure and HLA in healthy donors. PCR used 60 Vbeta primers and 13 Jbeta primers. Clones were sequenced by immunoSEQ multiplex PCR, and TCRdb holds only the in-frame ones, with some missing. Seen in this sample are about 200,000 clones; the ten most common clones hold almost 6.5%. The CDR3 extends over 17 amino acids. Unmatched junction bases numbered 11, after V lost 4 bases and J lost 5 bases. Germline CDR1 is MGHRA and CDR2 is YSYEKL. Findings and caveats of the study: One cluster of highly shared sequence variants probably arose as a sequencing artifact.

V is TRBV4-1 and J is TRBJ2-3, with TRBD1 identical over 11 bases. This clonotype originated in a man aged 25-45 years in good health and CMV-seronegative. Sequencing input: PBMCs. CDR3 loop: CASSPSVPGQGVDTQYF. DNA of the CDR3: TGCGCCAGCAGCCCATCCGTCCCGGGACAGGGGGTAGATACGCAGTATTTT.